This is a list of T cell receptor beta chains from one sample in a study of cytomegalovirus exposure and HLA in healthy donors. TCRdb keeps only in-frame clones here, not all; method: immunoSEQ multiplex PCR. The sample contains approximately 130,000 clones, 81% of which appear only once. The source material was PBMCs. These receptors were obtained from a man between 18 and 29 years old in good health and CMV-seronegative. CDR3s include the opening cysteine and the closing phenylalanine or tryptophan. A D gene is named only where the DNA matches it firmly. Clone size appears in some rows only: once, few, many, or a class for an expanded clone.

v_gene,d_gene,j_gene,abundance,CDR3aa,CDR3nt
TRBV6-5,TRBD1,TRBJ2-7,.,CASRLSRDRENEQYF,TGTGCCAGCAGACTCTCCCGGGACAGGGAGAACGAGCAGTACTTC
TRBV11-2,TRBD1,TRBJ2-7,.,CASSLPGTGVHEQYF,TGTGCCAGCAGCTTACCCGGGACAGGGGTCCACGAGCAGTACTTC
TRBV27,TRBD1,TRBJ2-7,.,CASSLGVRVRGPIEQYF,TGTGCCAGCAGTTTGGGGGTTCGGGTCAGGGGGCCGATCGAGCAGTACTTC
TRBV9,.,TRBJ2-3,.,CASSRDIKPSTDTQYF,TGTGCCAGCAGCAGGGACATAAAGCCAAGCACAGATACGCAGTATTTT
TRBV4-2,.,TRBJ2-5,.,CASSQYSGTPQETQYF,TGTGCCAGCAGCCAATACTCCGGGACTCCCCAAGAGACCCAGTACTTC
TRBV14,.,TRBJ2-7,few,CASSQGQVYYEQYF,TGTGCCAGCAGCCAAGGACAGGTATACTACGAGCAGTACTTC
TRBV9,TRBD2,TRBJ2-3,once,CASSVAGAGGPVDTQYF,TGTGCCAGCAGCGTAGCTGGGGCGGGGGGGCCCGTGGATACGCAGTATTTT
TRBV29-1,.,TRBJ2-6,once,CSVPGTSGSGANVLTF,TGCAGCGTTCCCGGGACAAGTGGGTCTGGGGCCAACGTCCTGACTTTC
TRBV15,TRBD1,TRBJ1-4,.,CATSPPAGGNEKLFF,TGTGCCACCAGCCCCCCTGCAGGGGGAAATGAAAAACTGTTTTTT
TRBV7-9,TRBD1,TRBJ2-7,.,CASSLEQGARIPYEQYF,TGTGCCAGCAGCTTAGAGCAGGGGGCGCGTATCCCCTACGAGCAGTACTTC
TRBV4-2,.,TRBJ2-7,.,CASSQGATLDEQYF,TGTGCCAGCAGCCAAGGGGCAACCCTGGACGAGCAGTACTTC
TRBV4-2,.,TRBJ2-4,few,CASSQEQPLAKNIQYF,TGTGCCAGCAGCCAAGAACAGCCGCTAGCCAAAAACATTCAGTACTTC
TRBV30,.,TRBJ1-3,.,CAWRDRNTIYF,TGTGCCTGGAGAGACAGAAACACCATATATTTT
TRBV4-3,.,TRBJ1-6,.,CASSQSRIVSPLHF,TGCGCCAGCAGCCAATCGAGGATTGTTTCACCCCTCCACTTT
TRBV2,.,TRBJ1-5,.,CASSEGLSSNQPQHF,TGTGCCAGCAGTGAAGGGCTCAGTAGCAATCAGCCCCAGCATTTT
TRBV5-1,TRBD2,TRBJ2-5,.,CASSLVIGGAGETQYF,TGCGCCAGCAGCTTGGTTATCGGGGGGGCCGGAGAGACCCAGTACTTC
TRBV6-5,TRBD2,TRBJ2-1,.,CASSPGTNNEQFF,TGTGCCAGCTCTCCAGGGACTAACAATGAGCAGTTCTTC
TRBV10-2,TRBD1,TRBJ1-1,.,CASSGTGGTNTEAFF,TGCGCCAGCAGTGGGACAGGGGGGACGAACACTGAAGCTTTCTTT
TRBV5-1,.,TRBJ1-1,.,CASSLASEGRSEAFF,TGCGCCAGCAGCTTGGCCTCGGAGGGACGCAGTGAAGCTTTCTTT
TRBV15,TRBD1,TRBJ1-5,few,CATSRVRGTGTNQPQHF,TGTGCCACCAGCAGAGTAAGGGGGACAGGGACGAATCAGCCCCAGCATTTT